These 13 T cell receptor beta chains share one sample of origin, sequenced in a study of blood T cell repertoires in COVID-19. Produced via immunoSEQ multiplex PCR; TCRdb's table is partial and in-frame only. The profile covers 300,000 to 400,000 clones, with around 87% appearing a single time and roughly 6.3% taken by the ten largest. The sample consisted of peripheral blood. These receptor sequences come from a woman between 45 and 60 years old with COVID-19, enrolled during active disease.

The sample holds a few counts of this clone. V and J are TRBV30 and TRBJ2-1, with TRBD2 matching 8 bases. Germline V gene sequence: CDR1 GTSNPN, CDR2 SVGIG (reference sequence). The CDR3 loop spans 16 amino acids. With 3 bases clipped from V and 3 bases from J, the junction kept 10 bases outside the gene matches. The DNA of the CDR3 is TGTGCCTGGAGAATTCAAAGCGGGAGAAGCTACAATGAGCAGTTCTTC. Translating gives CAWRIQSGRSYNEQFF.

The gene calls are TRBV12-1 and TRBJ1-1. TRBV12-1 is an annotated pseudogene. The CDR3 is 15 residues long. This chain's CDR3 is CASIPVREGSTEAFF. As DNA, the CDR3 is TGTGCCAGCATCCCGGTTCGGGAAGGGAGCACTGAAGCTTTCTTT.

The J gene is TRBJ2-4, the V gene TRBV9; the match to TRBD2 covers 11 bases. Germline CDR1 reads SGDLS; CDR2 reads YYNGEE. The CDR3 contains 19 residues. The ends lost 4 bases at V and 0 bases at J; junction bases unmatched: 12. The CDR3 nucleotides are TGTGCCAGCAGCCCTGAGGGACTAGCGGACCAGGCAGCCAAAAACATTCAGTACTTC. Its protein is CASSPEGLADQAAKNIQYF.

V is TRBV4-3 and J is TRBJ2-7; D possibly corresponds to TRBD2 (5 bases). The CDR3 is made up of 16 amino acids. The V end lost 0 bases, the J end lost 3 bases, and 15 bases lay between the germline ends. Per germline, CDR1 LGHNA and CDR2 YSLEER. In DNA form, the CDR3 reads TGCGCCAGCAGCCAAGATTTAGGCACAGCGGTCTACGAGCAGTACTTC. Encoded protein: CASSQDLGTAVYEQYF.

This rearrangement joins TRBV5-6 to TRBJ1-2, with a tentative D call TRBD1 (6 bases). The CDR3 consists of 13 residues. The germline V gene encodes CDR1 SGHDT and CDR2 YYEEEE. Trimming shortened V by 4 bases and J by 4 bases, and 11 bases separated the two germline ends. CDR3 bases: TGTGCCAGCAGCCTACAGGGAACCTATGGCTACACCTTC. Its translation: CASSLQGTYGYTF.

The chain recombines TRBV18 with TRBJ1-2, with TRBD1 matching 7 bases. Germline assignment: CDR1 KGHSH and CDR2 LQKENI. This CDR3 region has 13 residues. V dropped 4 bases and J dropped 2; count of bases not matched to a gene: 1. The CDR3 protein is CASSQGANYGYTF. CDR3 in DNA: TGTGCCAGCTCACAGGGGGCGAACTATGGCTACACCTTC.

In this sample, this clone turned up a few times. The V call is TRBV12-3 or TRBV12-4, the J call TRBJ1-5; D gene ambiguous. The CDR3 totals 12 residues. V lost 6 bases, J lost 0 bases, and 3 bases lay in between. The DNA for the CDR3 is TGTGCCAGCAGCTATAGCAATCAGCCCCAGCATTTT. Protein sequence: CASSYSNQPQHF.

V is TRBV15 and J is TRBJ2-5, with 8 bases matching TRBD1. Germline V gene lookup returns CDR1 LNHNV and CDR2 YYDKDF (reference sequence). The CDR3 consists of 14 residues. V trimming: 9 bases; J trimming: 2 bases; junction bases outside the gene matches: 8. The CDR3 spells CATSTGTGQETQYF. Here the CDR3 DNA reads TGTGCCACGTCAACCGGGACAGGTCAAGAGACCCAGTACTTC.

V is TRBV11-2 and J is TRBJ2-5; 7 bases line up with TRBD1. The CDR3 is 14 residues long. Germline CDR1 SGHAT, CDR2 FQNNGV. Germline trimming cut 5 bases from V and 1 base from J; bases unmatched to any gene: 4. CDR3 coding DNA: TGTGCCAGCAGCACCCGGACAGGCCAAGAGACCCAGTACTTC. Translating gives CASSTRTGQETQYF.

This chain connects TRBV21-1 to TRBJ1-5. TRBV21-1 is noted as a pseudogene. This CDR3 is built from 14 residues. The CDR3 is CASSKRRANQPQHF. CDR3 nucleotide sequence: TGTGCCAGCAGCAAGAGGAGAGCCAATCAGCCCCAGCATTTT.

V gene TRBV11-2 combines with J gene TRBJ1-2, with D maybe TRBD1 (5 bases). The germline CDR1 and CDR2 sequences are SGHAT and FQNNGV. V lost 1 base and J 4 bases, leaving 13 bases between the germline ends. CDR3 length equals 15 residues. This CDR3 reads CASSLAGARPYGYTF. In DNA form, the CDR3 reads TGTGCCAGCAGCTTAGCTGGGGCAAGGCCCTATGGCTACACCTTC.

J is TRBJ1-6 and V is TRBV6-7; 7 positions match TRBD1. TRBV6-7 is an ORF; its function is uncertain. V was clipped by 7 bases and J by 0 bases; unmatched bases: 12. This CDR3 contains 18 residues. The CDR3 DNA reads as TGTGCCAGCACCACGTCGTATAGGACAGGCTCCTATAATTCACCCCTCCACTTT. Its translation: CASTTSYRTGSYNSPLHF.

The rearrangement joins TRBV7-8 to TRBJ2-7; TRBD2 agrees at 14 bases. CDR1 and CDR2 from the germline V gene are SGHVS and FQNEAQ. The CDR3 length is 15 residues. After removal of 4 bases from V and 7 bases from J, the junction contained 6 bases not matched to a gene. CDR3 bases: TGTGCCAGCAGCTACGGGACTAGCGGGAGAGGGGAGCAGTACTTC. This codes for CASSYGTSGRGEQYF.